The clone carrying this T cell receptor (beta chain) was recorded at least ten times. Its target is unknown. V lost 6 bases to trimming and J lost 0 bases, with 9 bases between them. The CDR3 extends over 14 amino acids. This sample is part of a study of CD8 T cells in ankylosing spondylitis. Libraries of TCR beta came from quantitative 5'-RACE with molecular barcodes. In TCRdb, the 5' RACE reads were re-called with MiXCR into one record per CDR3 protein. The repertoire holds 150,000 to 200,000 distinct CDR3 sequences, with 11% as singletons. Findings and limits, study-wide: The clones that were linked to disease were reported to be significantly enriched in matched synovial fluid samples from ankylosing spondylitis patients.

This clonotype was sampled from a male donor with ankylosing spondylitis or in good health (not recorded which). Specimen: blood, either unsorted or a sorted T cell fraction (not recorded which). The gene calls are TRBV12-3 or TRBV12-4 and TRBJ2-1; unclear D gene. The CDR3 DNA follows: TGTGCCAGCAGCCCACAGCCCTCCTACAATGAGCAGTTCTTC. Translation: CASSPQPSYNEQFF.